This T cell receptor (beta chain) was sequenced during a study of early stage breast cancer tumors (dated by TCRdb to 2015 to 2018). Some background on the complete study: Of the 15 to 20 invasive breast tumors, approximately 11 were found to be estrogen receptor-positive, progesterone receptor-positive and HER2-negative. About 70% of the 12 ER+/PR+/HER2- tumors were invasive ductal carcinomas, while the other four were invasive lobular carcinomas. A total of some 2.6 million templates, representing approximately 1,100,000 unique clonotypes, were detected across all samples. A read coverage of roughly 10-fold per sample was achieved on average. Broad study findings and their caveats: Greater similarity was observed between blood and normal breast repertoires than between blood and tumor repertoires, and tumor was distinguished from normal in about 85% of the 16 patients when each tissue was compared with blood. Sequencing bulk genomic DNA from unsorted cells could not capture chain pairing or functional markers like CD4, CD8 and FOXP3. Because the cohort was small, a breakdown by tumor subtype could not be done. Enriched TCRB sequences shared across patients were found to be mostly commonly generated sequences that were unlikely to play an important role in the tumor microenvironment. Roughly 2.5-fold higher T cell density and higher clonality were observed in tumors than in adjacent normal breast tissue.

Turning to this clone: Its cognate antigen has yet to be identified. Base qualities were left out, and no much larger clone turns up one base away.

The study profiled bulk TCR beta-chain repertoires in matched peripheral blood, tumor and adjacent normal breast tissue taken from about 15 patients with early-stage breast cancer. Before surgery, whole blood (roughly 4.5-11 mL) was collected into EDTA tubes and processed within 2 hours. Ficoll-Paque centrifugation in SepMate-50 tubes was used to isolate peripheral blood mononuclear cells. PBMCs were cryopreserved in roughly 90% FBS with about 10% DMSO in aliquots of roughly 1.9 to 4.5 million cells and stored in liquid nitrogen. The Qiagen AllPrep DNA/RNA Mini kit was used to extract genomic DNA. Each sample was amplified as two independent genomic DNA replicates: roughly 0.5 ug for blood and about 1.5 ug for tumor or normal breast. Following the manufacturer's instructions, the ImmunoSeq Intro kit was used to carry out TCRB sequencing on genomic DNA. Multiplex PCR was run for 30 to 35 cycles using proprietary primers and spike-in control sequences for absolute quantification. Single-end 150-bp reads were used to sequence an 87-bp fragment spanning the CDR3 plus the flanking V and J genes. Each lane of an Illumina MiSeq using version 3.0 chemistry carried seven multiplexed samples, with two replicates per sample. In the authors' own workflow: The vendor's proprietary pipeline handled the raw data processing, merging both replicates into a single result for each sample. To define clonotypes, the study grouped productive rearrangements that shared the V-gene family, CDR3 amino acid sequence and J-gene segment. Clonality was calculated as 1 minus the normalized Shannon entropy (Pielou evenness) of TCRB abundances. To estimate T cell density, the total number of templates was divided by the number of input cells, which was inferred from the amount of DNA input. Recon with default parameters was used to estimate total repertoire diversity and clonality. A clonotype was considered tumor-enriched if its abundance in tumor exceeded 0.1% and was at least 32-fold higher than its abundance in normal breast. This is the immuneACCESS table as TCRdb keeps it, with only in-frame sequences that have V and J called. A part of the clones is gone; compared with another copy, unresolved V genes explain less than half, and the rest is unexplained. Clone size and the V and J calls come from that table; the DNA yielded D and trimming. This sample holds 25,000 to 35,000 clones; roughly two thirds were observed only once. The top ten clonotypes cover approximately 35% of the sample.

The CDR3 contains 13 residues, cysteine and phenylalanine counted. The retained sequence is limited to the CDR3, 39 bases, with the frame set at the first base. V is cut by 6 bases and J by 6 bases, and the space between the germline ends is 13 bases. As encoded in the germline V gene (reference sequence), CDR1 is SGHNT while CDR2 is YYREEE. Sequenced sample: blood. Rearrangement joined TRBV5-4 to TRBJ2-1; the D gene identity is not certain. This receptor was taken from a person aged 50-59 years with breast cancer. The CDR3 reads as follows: CASTVPGSNEQFF. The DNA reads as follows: TGTGCCAGCACTGTCCCCGGGTCCAATGAGCAGTTCTTC.